The clone carrying this TCR beta chain was seen repeatedly, ten times or more. Indicated time point: before trial treatment. The sample is drawn from a study of low-dose radiotherapy and immunotherapy resistance in tumors. The CDR3 loop spans 12 amino acids. V lost 6 bases and J 5 bases, leaving 13 bases between the germline ends. CDR1 and CDR2 from the germline V gene are SQVTM and ANQGSEA. With TRAV- and TRBV-specific primers, first-strand cDNA was made, covering the alpha and beta chains. The authors ran approximately 20 PCR cycles to amplify TCRs with a constant-region primer and V-primer adapter. One entry per CDR3 protein results from TCRdb running MiXCR on the reads. This table has about 82,000 distinct CDR3 sequences, approximately 19% appearing once.

The sequence came from a male donor with prostate cancer. The source material was PBMCs, sampled before treatment. The genes are TRBV29-1 and TRBJ2-5; D ambiguous. For the CDR3, the DNA is TGCAGCGTCGACACCCAACAGGAGACCCAGTACTTC. Its protein is CSVDTQQETQYF.